Shown below are 14 T cell receptor beta chains from a single sample sequenced in a study of T cell repertoires in cytomegalovirus infection. TCRdb analysed the reads with MiXCR anew, one entry per CDR3 protein. The sample has 650,000 to 900,000 distinct CDR3 sequences; about 30% are singletons. Their cognate antigens are unknown. The material was cultured CD8+ T cells from PBMCs, obtained from culture after CMV antigen stimulation. The origin of the receptors is a human donor in good health (CMV status not recorded). Some clones in this sample may be carry-over from other donors' samples.

This clonotype was seen a few times. J is TRBJ2-7 and V is TRBV6-2 or TRBV6-3; D gene ambiguous. This CDR3 has 16 amino acids. Trimming removed 5 bases from V and 0 bases from J, with 17 bases in between. Germline V gives CDR1 MNHEY, CDR2 SVGEGT. CDR3 sequence: CASSPGPIQSSYEQYV. CDR3 DNA sequence: TGTGCCAGCAGTCCCGGACCGATACAAAGCTCCTACGAGCAGTACGTC.

This clonotype appeared many times. The J gene is TRBJ1-4, the V gene TRBV7-2; D perhaps matches TRBD1 (6 bases). V lost 5 bases, J lost 0 bases, and 13 bases lay in between. The CDR3 covers 16 residues. Per the germline V gene, CDR1 is SGHTA and CDR2 is FQGNSA. The CDR3 protein is CASSEGQSATNEKLFF. CDR3 nucleotides: TGTGCCAGCAGCGAAGGACAGTCTGCAACTAATGAAAAACTGTTTTTT.

V is TRBV10-3 and J is TRBJ2-7; D may correspond to TRBD1 or TRBD2 (7 bases each). V lost 6 bases and J 9 bases, leaving 30 bases between the germline ends. Germline V gene sequence: CDR1 ENHRY, CDR2 SYGVKD. This CDR3 comprises 17 residues. The DNA of the CDR3 is TGTGCCATCAGCACAGGGGAGGGGGCCTCTCAGGTAATGGGGCAGTACTTC. Protein product: CAISTGEGASQVMGQYF.

The chain carries TRBV4-1 and TRBJ1-1, with D perhaps matching TRBD1 (6 bases). The V end lost 2 bases, the J end lost 4 bases, and 8 bases lay between the germline ends. The CDR3 is made up of 13 amino acids. Germline-derived CDR1 and CDR2 are MGHRA and YSYEKL. This CDR3 is CASSQTRGTEAFF. The DNA for the CDR3 is TGCGCCAGCAGCCAAACCAGGGGCACTGAAGCTTTCTTT.

This clonotype has at least ten counts. The chain links TRBV6-5 to TRBJ2-5; TRBD2 might be the D (5 bases). CDR3 length equals 15 residues. Deletions cut 3 bases from V and 3 bases from J, with 14 bases between. Germline CDR1 reads MNHEY; CDR2 reads SVGAGI. The CDR3 coding sequence is TGTGCCAGCAGTTATTCGCCGGGAACTGAAGAGACCCAGTACTTC. Its translation: CASSYSPGTEETQYF.

To note about this clonotype: This may stem from a read error, because a much larger clone lies one nucleotide away. The rearrangement uses TRBV12-3 or TRBV12-4 and TRBJ2-1; D remains unclear. The length of the CDR3 is 10 residues. The V end lost 5 bases, the J end lost 9 bases, and 5 bases lay between the germline ends. CDR3 DNA: TGTGCCAGCAGTATCACTGAGCAGTTCTTC. The encoded protein is CASSITEQFF.

This clonotype was seen at least ten times. V is TRBV7-6 and J is TRBJ1-2, with unresolved D. The germline CDR1 and CDR2 sequences are SGHVS and FNYEAQ. This CDR3 region has 14 residues. The ends were cut back, 5 bases at V and 8 bases at J, with 18 bases in the middle. This CDR3 reads CASSREADLDGYTF. Here the CDR3 DNA reads TGTGCCAGCAGCAGAGAGGCTGACTTAGACGGCTACACCTTC.

The V and J genes are TRBV15 and TRBJ2-1, with D uncertain. Germline CDR1 reads LNHNV; CDR2 reads YYDKDF (reference sequence). V lost 1 base and J 7 bases, leaving 8 bases between the germline ends. The CDR3 has 13 amino acids. CDR3 region: CATSRVLRNEQFF. The DNA for the CDR3 is TGTGCCACCAGCAGAGTTCTAAGGAATGAGCAGTTCTTC.

This clonotype was found many times. This chain joins TRBV7-6 and TRBJ2-2; 14 nucleotides match TRBD2. The V gene's germline CDR1 is SGHVS and CDR2 FNYEAQ. V lost 7 bases, J lost 3 bases, and 10 bases stayed unmatched. The length of the CDR3 is 18 residues. The CDR3 here is CASTPGPGLAGDTGELFF. Here the CDR3 DNA reads TGTGCCAGCACCCCAGGGCCGGGACTAGCGGGGGACACCGGGGAGCTGTTTTTT.

With respect to this clonotype: At one of its ends the junction is not consistent with the germline gene, which may arise from a read error. The rearrangement links TRBV5-6 to TRBJ1-1; no reliable D call. The germline gives CDR1 SGHDT, CDR2 YYEEEE. CDR3 length: 14 residues. The CDR3 spells CASSLVTLNTEAVF. CDR3 sequence (DNA): TGTGCCAGCAGCTTGGTGACGTTGAACACTGAAGCTGTCTTT.

The rearrangement uses TRBV7-2 and TRBJ1-6, with D maybe TRBD1 (6 bases). The germline V and J ends were trimmed by 5 bases and 10 bases, with 21 bases remaining between them. This CDR3 comprises 16 residues. From germline, CDR1 is SGHTA and CDR2 FQGNSA. The CDR3 nucleotides read TGTGCCAGCAGCAGCCTGATATTGGGGGCGGGATCACCCCTCCACTTT. This encodes CASSSLILGAGSPLHF.

This clonotype was counted once. This sequence joins TRBV9 and TRBJ2-1; 16 bases agree with TRBD2. This CDR3 spans 20 amino acids. Germline lookup yields CDR1 SGDLS and CDR2 YYNGEE. The trim removed 4 bases at V and 5 bases at J, leaving 15 bases unmatched. This CDR3 reads CASSPRGLAGGDEPNNEQFF. CDR3 sequence (DNA): TGTGCCAGCAGCCCCAGGGGACTAGCGGGGGGGGACGAGCCCAACAATGAGCAGTTCTTC.

This clonotype was observed a few times. This chain joins TRBV20-1 and TRBJ2-2; D is ambiguous. Germline V lookup: CDR1 DFQATT, CDR2 SNEGSKA (reference sequence). Trimming cost V 3 bases and J 3 bases, with 8 bases left between them. CDR3 length: 13 residues. The CDR3 DNA follows: TGCAGTGCTAGGCGCCTTGACACCGGGGAGCTGTTTTTT. Protein sequence: CSARRLDTGELFF.

This chain links TRBV11-2 with TRBJ1-2, with TRBD1 as a possible D gene (5 bases). The CDR3 covers 18 residues. V lost 5 bases and J lost 3, with 25 bases in between. Per germline, CDR1 SGHAT and CDR2 FQNNGV. The CDR3 sequence is CASSNPAGTAIYHYGYTF. For the CDR3, the DNA is TGTGCCAGCAGCAATCCGGCCGGGACCGCTATTTACCACTATGGCTACACCTTC.